These 10 T cell receptor beta chains came from one sample sequenced in a study of CXCR3-negative and CXCR3-positive naive CD8 T cells. With UMI labels, 5' RACE was used to prepare the TRB cDNA libraries. TCRdb re-called the 5' RACE reads and catalogs CDR3 proteins one per entry, DNA excluded. The sample has 150,000 or so distinct CDR3 sequences; the top ten hold about 0.3%. Sequenced input: naive CXCR3- CD8+ T cells from blood. Subset in this sample: CD45RO-CCR7+CD27+CD95- naive CD8+ T cells lacking CXCR3 (TNR3-). The receptor source for this set is a human donor in good health. Some clones in this sample may be carry-over from other donors' samples.

The chain's CDR3 is CASSFRVGAKNIQYF. The chain recombines TRBV11-2 with TRBJ2-4; as DNA is missing, the TRBD1 call by TCRdb cannot be tested. CDR3 length: 15 amino acids. Looked up from germline, CDR1 is SGHAT and CDR2 is FQNNGV.

This chain joins TRBV29-1 and TRBJ2-7. Per the germline V gene, CDR1 is SQVTM and CDR2 is ANQGSEA. The CDR3 covers 11 residues. This chain's CDR3 is CSVVEAYEQYF.

The V call is TRBV4-3, the J call TRBJ1-5; TCRdb outputs TRBD1, but without DNA this stays unchecked. In germline, CDR1 is LGHNA, CDR2 YSLEER. This CDR3 has 15 amino acids. The CDR3 here is CASTPDRGLNQPHHF.

V is TRBV20-1 and J is TRBJ1-1; TCRdb's D gene call, TRBD1, goes unchecked for lack of DNA. The CDR3 length is 13 residues. Per germline, CDR1 DFQATT and CDR2 SNEGSKA (reference sequence). CDR3 sequence reads: CSARTGGNTEAFF.

This chain links TRBV20-1 with TRBJ2-1. This CDR3 comprises 14 residues. CDR1 DFQATT and CDR2 SNEGSKA come from the germline V gene (reference sequence). Here the CDR3 reads CSAPEGSSYNEQFF.

The V gene is TRBV12-3 or TRBV12-4, the J gene TRBJ1-2; TCRdb's D call, TRBD1, is unchecked because there is no DNA. This CDR3 has 16 amino acids. The CDR3 spells CASSLARETGTYGYTF.

The rearrangement links TRBV4-3 to TRBJ1-5; as DNA is missing, the TRBD1 call by TCRdb cannot be tested. The germline gives CDR1 LGHNA, CDR2 YSLEER. This CDR3 is built from 14 residues. The CDR3: CASSVSTGGQPQHF.

The chain has TRBV28 and TRBJ2-7; the TCRdb call, TRBD1, lacks DNA for checking. Looked up from germline, CDR1 is MDHEN and CDR2 is SYDVKM. The CDR3 loop spans 13 amino acids. The CDR3 loop reads CASSFSEGTEQYF.

J is TRBJ2-7 and V is TRBV5-1. Germline CDR1 and CDR2: SGHRS and YFSETQ. The length of the CDR3 is 13 residues. The CDR3 here is CASSLDADYEQYF.

CDR3 amino acids: CSARQVPLSHEQFF. The rearrangement joins TRBV20-1 to TRBJ2-1; TCRdb's D call of TRBD1 is untestable without DNA. Germline assignment: CDR1 DFQATT and CDR2 SNEGSKA (reference sequence). CDR3 length: 14 residues.